Reported below is one TCR beta chain. The data derive from a study of blood T cell repertoires in COVID-19. Study details: COVID-19 samples from acute and convalescent phases originated in the United States, Italy and Spain. T cells, B-cell-depleted T cells, or PBMCs provided the cDNA or gDNA that served as material.

The CDR3 totals 14 residues. Trimming cost V 3 bases and J 1 base; bases outside gene matches: 5. The germline gives CDR1 GTSNPN, CDR2 SVGIG (reference sequence). How the authors handled the data: Reference gene primers were amplified, and this amplification served to estimate nucleated cell counts. Method: immunoSEQ multiplex PCR; TCRdb's copy keeps in-frame clones and lacks some. V and J calls and clone size are as listed in that table; D and trimming were resolved from the DNA. The data hold about 220,000 clones, with about 80% observed a single time. Material: peripheral blood. V gene TRBV30 combines with J gene TRBJ1-1; 7 bases line up with TRBD1. The clonotype was recovered from a woman between 55 and 75 years old with acute or convalescent COVID-19. The CDR3 protein is CAWSARGTNTEAFF. The CDR3 nucleotides read TGTGCCTGGAGCGCCAGGGGGACGAACACTGAAGCTTTCTTT.